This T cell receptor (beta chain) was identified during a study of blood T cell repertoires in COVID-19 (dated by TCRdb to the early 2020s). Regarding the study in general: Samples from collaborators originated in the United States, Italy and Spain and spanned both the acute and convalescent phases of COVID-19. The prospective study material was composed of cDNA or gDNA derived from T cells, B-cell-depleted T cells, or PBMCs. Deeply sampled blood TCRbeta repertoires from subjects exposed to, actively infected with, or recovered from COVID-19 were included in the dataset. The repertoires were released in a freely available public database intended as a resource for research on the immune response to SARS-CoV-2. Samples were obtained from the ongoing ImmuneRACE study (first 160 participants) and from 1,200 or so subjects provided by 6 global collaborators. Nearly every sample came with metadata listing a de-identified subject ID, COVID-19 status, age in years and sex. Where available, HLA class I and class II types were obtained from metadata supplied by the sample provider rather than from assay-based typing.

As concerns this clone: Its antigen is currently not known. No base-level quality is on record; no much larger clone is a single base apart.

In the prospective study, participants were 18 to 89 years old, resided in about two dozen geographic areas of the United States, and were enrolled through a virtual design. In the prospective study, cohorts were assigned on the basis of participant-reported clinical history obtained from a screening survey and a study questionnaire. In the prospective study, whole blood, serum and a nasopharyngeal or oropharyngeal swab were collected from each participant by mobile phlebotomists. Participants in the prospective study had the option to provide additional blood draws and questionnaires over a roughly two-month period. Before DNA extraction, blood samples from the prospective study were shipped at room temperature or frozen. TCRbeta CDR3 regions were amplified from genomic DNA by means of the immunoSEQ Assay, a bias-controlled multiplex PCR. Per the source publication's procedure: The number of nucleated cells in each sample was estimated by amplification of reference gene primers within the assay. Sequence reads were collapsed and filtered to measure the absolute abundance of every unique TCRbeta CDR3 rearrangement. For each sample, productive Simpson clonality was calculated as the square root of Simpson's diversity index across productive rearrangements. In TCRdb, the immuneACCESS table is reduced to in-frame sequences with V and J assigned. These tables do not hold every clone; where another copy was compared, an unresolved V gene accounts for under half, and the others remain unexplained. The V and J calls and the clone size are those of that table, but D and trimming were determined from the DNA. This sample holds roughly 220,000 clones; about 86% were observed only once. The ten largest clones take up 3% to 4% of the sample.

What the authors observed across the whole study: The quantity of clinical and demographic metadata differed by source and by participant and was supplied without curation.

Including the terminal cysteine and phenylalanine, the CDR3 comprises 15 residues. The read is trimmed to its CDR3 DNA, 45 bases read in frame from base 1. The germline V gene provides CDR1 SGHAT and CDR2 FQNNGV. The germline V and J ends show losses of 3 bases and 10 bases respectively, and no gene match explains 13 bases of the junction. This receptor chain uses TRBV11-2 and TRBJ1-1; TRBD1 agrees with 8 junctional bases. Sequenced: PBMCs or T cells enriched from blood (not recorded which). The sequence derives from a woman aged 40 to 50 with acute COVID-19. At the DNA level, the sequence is TGTGCCAGCAGCTTGGGGACAGGTGGCAGTGTTGCAGCTTTCTTT. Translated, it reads CASSLGTGGSVAAFF.